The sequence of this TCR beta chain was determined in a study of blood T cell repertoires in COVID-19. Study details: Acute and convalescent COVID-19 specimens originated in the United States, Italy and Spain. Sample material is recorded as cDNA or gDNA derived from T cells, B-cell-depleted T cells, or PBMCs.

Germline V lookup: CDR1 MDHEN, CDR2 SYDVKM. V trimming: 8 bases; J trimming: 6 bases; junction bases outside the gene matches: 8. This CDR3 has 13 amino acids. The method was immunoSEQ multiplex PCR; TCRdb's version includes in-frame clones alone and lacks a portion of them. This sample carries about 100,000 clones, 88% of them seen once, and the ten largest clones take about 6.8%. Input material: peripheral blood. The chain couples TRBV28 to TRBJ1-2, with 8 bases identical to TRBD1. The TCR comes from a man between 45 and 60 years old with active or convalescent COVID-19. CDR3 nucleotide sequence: TGTGCCAGCTGCTCGGGACAGGAAGATGGCTACACCTTC. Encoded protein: CASCSGQEDGYTF.